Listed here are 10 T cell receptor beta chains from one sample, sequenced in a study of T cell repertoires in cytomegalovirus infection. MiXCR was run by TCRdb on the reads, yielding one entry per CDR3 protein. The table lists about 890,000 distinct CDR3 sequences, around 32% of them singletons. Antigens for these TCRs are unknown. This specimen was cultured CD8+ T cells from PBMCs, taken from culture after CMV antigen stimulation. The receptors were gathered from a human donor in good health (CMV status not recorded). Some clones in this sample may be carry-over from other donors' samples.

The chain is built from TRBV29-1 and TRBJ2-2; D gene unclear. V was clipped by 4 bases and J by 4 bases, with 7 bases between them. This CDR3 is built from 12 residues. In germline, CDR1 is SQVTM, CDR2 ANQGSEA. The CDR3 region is CSVAEFTGELFF. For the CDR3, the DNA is TGCAGCGTTGCCGAATTCACCGGGGAGCTGTTTTTT.

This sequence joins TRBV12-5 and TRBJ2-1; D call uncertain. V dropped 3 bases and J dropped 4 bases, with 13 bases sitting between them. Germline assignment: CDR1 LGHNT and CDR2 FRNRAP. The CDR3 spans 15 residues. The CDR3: CASGFRVLLYNEQFF. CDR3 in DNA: TGTGCTAGTGGTTTTAGGGTCCTCCTTTACAATGAGCAGTTCTTC.

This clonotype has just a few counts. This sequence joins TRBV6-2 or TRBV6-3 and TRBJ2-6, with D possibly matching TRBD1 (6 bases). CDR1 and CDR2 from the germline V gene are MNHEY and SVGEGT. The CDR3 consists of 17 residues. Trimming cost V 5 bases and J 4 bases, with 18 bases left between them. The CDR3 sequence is CASSPRTDLRGANVLTF. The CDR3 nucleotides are TGTGCCAGCAGTCCGCGGACAGACCTGAGGGGGGCCAACGTCCTGACTTTC.

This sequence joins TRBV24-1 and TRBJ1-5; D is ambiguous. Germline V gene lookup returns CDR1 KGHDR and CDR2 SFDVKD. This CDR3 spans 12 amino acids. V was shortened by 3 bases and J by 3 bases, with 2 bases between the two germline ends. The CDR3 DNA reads TGTGCCACCAGTGATATCAATCAGCCCCAGCATTTT. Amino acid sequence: CATSDINQPQHF.

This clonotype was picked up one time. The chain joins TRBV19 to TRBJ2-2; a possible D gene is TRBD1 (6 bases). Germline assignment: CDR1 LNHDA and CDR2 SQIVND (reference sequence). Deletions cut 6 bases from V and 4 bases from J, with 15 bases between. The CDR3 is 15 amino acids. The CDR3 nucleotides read TGTGCCAGTAGGGTCCAGGGGTACGGCACCGGGGAGCTGTTTTTT. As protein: CASRVQGYGTGELFF.

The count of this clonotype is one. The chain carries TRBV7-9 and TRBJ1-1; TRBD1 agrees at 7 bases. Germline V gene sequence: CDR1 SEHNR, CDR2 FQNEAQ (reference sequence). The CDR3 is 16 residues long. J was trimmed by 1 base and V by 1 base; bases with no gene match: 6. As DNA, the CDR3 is TGTGCCAGCAGCTTAGTGACAGGGATTAGGAACACTGAAGCTTTCTTT. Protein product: CASSLVTGIRNTEAFF.

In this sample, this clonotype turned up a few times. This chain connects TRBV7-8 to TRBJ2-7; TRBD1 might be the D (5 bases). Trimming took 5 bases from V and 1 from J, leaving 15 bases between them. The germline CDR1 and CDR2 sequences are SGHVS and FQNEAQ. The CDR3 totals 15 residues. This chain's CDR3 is CASSPTGASSYEQYF. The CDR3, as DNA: TGTGCCAGCAGCCCCACAGGTGCCTCTTCCTACGAGCAGTACTTC. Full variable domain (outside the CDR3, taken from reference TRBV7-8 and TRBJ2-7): GAGVSQSPRYKVAKRGQDVALRCDPISGHVSLFWYQQALGQGPEFLTYFQNEAQLDKSGLPSDRFFAERPEGSVSTLKIQRTQQEDSAVYLCASSPTGASSYEQYFGPGTRLTVT.

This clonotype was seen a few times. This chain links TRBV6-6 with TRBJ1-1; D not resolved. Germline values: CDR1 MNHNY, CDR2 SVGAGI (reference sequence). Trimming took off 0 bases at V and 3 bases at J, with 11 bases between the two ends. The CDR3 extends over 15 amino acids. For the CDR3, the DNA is TGTGCCAGCAGTTACTCCGCCGGGAGGTACACTGAAGCTTTCTTT. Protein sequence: CASSYSAGRYTEAFF.

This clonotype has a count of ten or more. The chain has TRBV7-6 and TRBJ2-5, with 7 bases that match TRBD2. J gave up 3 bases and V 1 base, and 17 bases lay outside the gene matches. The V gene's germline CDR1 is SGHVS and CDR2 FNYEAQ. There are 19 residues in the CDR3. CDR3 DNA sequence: TGTGCCAGCAGCTTAGTGGGGGGTGCAGCGGGGCGCCTGGAAGAGACCCAGTACTTC. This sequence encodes CASSLVGGAAGRLEETQYF.

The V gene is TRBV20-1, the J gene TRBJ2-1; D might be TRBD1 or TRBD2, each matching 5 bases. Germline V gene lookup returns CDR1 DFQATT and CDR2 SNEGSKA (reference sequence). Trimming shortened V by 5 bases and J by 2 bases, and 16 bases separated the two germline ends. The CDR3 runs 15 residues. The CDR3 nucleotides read TGCAGTGCTCTCTCGGGGACGGCTCCCTACAATGAGCAGTTCTTC. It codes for CSALSGTAPYNEQFF.